Below are 10 T cell receptor beta chains sequenced from a single sample in a study of Graves' ophthalmopathy and Graves' hyperthyroidism. As the template, RNA transcripts were used to amplify TCR beta CDR3 regions. First-round RT-PCR relied on HTBI primers, and a second-round multiplex PCR came next. TCRdb recomputed calls from the multiplex PCR reads with MiXCR, one row per CDR3 protein. The table records around 1.1 million distinct CDR3 sequences, roughly two fifths of them present only once. The sample consisted of peripheral blood or thyroid tissue (not recorded which). These TCRs come from an adult man with Graves' hyperthyroidism.

This clonotype has a count of ten or more. The rearrangement links TRBV2 to TRBJ1-1; perhaps TRBD1 as D (5 bases). The V gene lost 8 bases and the J gene lost 0 bases, with 10 bases spanning the gap. CDR1 is SNHLY, CDR2 FYNNEI, per germline. The CDR3 contains 13 residues. The CDR3 nucleotides read TGTGCCAGCGGGGGACTTGTGAACACTGAAGCTTTCTTT. The encoded protein is CASGGLVNTEAFF.

The chain couples TRBV12-3 or TRBV12-4 to TRBJ2-5; 10 nucleotides match TRBD2. The junction had 10 bases not matched to a gene; V was cut back by 1 base and J by 5 bases. The CDR3 spans 17 residues. CDR3 amino acids: CASSLGLAGVRGETQYF. CDR3 bases: TGTGCCAGCAGTTTAGGGCTAGCGGGGGTCCGTGGGGAGACCCAGTACTTC.

This chain joins TRBV9 and TRBJ2-7; either TRBD1 or TRBD2 may fit D (5 bases each). CDR1 is SGDLS and CDR2 is YYNGEE in the germline V gene. Trimming took off 0 bases at V and 2 bases at J, with 21 bases between the two ends. CDR3 length equals 18 residues. CDR3: CASSVVGLVGRDPYEQYF. In DNA, the CDR3 is TGTGCCAGCAGCGTAGTCGGCCTAGTCGGCAGGGACCCCTACGAGCAGTACTTC.

The sample holds a few counts of this clonotype. J is TRBJ2-7 and V is TRBV25-1; 8 bases are a match to TRBD2. The end of the DNA aligns better with TRBJ2-1, so the J call may be wrong. Germline-derived CDR1 and CDR2 are MGHDK and SYGVNS. CDR3 size: 14 residues. CDR3 bases: TGTGCCAGCAGTGAAAGGACTAGCCGGGCAGAGCAGTTCTTC. This gives the protein CASSERTSRAEQFF.

The chain is built from TRBV12-3 or TRBV12-4 and TRBJ2-5; the D is unclear. Trimming left V 6 bases short and J 2 bases short, with 13 bases between. This CDR3 region has 14 residues. DNA of the CDR3: TGTGCCAGCAGCGTTAAGGCGGTACAAGAGACCCAGTACTTC. As protein: CASSVKAVQETQYF.

This clonotype showed up many times. The gene calls are TRBV9 and TRBJ1-3, with 8 bases identical to TRBD1. V lost 1 base to trimming and J lost 2 bases; unmatched junction nucleotides: 8. The CDR3 is 17 residues long. Per germline, CDR1 SGDLS and CDR2 YYNGEE. CDR3 residues: CASSVSSDRGPGNTIYF. CDR3 nucleotide sequence: TGTGCCAGCAGCGTATCCAGCGACAGGGGACCTGGAAACACCATATATTTT. Combining the CDR3 with reference TRBV9 and TRBJ1-3 gives the whole variable domain DSGVTQTPKHLITATGQRVTLRCSPRSGDLSVYWYQQSLDQGLQFLIQYYNGEERAKGNILERFSAQQFPDLHSELNLSSLELGDSALYFCASSVSSDRGPGNTIYFGEGSWLTVV.

V is TRBV2 and J is TRBJ2-5; tentative D call: TRBD2 (5 bases). Per the germline V gene, CDR1 is SNHLY and CDR2 is FYNNEI. Trimming took 7 bases from V and 2 from J, leaving 11 bases between them. The CDR3 loop spans 13 amino acids. The CDR3 protein is CASKVEGQETQYF. In DNA form, the CDR3 reads TGTGCCAGCAAAGTTGAGGGACAAGAGACCCAGTACTTC.

The chain is built from TRBV9 and TRBJ2-5, with a weak D call TRBD2 (7 bases). Trimming cost V 0 bases and J 8 bases, with 14 bases left between them. This CDR3 contains 14 residues. In germline, CDR1 is SGDLS, CDR2 YYNGEE. The CDR3 DNA is TGTGCCAGCAGCGTAGGACGGGCGGGGGCCACCCAGTACTTC. It codes for CASSVGRAGATQYF.

This clonotype showed up many times. The gene calls are TRBV9 and TRBJ1-2; no definite D call. The CDR3 length is 14 residues. Germline V lookup: CDR1 SGDLS, CDR2 YYNGEE. V lost 0 bases, J lost 4 bases, and 10 bases lay in between. The CDR3 is CASSVGGDVYGYTF. The CDR3 nucleotides read TGTGCCAGCAGCGTAGGGGGTGACGTCTATGGCTACACCTTC.

The rearrangement uses TRBV29-1 and TRBJ1-5, with D possibly TRBD1 on 5 matching bases. Germline V gene sequence: CDR1 SQVTM, CDR2 ANQGSEA. This CDR3 is 12 amino acids long. Trimming took off 4 bases at V and 11 bases at J, with 15 bases between the two ends. This chain's CDR3 is CSVGGTGETQHF. CDR3 nucleotide sequence: TGCAGCGTTGGGGGGACGGGAGAGACCCAGCATTTT.